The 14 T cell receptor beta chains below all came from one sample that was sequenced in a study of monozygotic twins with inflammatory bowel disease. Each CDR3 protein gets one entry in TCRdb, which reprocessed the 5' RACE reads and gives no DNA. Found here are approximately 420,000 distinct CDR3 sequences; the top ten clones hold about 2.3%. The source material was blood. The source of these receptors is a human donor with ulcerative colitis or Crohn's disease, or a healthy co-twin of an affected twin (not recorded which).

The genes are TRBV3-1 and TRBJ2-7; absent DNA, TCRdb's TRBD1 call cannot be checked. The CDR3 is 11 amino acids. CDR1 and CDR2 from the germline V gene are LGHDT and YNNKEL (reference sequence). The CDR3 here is CASSQSGTFPF.

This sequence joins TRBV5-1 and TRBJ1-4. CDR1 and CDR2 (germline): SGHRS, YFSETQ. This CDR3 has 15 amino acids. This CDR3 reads CASSLEGGGPGKLFF.

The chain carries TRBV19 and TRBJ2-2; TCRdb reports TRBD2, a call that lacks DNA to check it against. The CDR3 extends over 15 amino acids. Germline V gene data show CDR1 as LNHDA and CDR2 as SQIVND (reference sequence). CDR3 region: CASSDTSGVPGELFF.

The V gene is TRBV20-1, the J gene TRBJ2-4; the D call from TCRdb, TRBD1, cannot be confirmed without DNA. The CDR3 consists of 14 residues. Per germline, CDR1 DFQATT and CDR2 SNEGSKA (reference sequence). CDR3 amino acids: CSATGQGAKNIQYF.

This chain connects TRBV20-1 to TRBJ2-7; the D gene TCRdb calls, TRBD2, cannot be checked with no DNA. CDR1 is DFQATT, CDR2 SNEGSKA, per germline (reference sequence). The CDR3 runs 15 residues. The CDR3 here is CSARFGLAGAYEQYF.

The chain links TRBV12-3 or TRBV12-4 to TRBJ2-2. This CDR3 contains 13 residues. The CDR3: CASRGPNTGELFF.

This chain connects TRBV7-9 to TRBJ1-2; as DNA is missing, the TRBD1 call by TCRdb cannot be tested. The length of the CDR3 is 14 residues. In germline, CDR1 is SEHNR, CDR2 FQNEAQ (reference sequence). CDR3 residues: CASSPRTGMDGYTF.

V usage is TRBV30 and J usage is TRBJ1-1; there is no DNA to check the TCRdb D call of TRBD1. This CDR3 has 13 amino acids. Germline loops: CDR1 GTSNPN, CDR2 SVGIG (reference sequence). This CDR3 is CAWGPGGGTEAFF.

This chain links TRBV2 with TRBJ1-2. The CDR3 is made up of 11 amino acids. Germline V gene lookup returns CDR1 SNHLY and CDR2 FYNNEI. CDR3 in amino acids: CASSGRYGYTF.

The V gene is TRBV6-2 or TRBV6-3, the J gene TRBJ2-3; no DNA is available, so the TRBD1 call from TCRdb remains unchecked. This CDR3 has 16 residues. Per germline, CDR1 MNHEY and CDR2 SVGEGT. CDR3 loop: CASSSTGTGRTDTQYF.

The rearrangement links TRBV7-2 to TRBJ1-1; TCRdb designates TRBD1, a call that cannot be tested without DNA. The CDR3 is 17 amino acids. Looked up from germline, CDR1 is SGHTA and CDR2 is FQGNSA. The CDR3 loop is CASSLRPPGAGMTEAFF.

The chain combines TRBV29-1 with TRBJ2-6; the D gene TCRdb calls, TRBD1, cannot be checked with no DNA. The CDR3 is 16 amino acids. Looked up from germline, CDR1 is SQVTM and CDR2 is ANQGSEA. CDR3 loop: CSVAGAGGSGANVLTF.

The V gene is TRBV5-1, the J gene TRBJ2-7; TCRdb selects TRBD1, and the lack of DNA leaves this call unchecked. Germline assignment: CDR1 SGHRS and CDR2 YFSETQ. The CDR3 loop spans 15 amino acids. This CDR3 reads CASNLGQTSFYEQYF.

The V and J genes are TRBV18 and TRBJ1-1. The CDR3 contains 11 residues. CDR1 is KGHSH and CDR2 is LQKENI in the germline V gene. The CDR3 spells CASSASTEAFF.